Listed below are T cell receptor beta chains from one sample, sequenced in a study of cytomegalovirus exposure and HLA in healthy donors. Data came from immunoSEQ multiplex PCR; TCRdb stores just in-frame clones and leaves some out. The profile shows 150,000 to 200,000 clones, 60% to 75% of them singletons. The specimen sequenced was PBMCs. The receptors shown here come from a woman aged 45-59 years in good health and CMV-seropositive. The CDR3 runs from the conserved cysteine through the conserved F or W. A D gene is named only where the DNA matches it firmly. Not every row has a clone size; where given, it reads once, few, many or a size class.

clone size	V gene	D gene	J gene	CDR3 DNA	CDR3 protein
few	TRBV10-1	-	TRBJ1-1	TGCGCCAGCAGTGAGGACTTATACACTGAAGCTTTCTTT	CASSEDLYTEAFF
-	TRBV11-2	TRBD1	TRBJ1-2	TGTGCCAGCAGCCAGGACAGGGCGGTTGGCTACACCTTC	CASSQDRAVGYTF
-	TRBV2	-	TRBJ2-3	TGTGCCAGCAGTACGATACTTACCTCGTCGACAGATACGCAGTATTTT	CASSTILTSSTDTQYF
few	TRBV7-8	TRBD1	TRBJ2-2	TGTGCCAGCAGCTTGAGAGGACAGGGAGCCACCGGGGAGCTGTTTTTT	CASSLRGQGATGELFF
-	TRBV29-1	-	TRBJ2-5	TGCAGCGTTGGGAGGGGAGAGACCCAGTACTTC	CSVGRGETQYF
-	TRBV11-2	TRBD1	TRBJ2-2	TGTGCCAGCAGCCCCTTCCCGGGACAGGGGGCCGGGGAGCTGTTTTTT	CASSPFPGQGAGELFF
-	TRBV5-4	-	TRBJ1-5	TGTGCCAGCAGCTTGGGTGTGAGTAGTCAGCCCCAGCATTTT	CASSLGVSSQPQHF
-	TRBV19	-	TRBJ1-2	TGTGCCAGTAGTCGGGGAGGGTCTGACTATGGCTACACCTTC	CASSRGGSDYGYTF
-	TRBV29-1	TRBD1	TRBJ1-2	TGCAGCGTTGAAGATTGGGACAGGGGTGGCTACACCTTC	CSVEDWDRGGYTF
-	TRBV10-3	-	TRBJ2-7	TGTGCCTCCTCGGACAGTCGCGAGCAGTACTTC	CASSDSREQYF
-	TRBV6-1	-	TRBJ1-1	TGTGCCAGCAGTGTTGAGTCCGACACTGAAGCTTTCTTT	CASSVESDTEAFF
-	TRBV2	-	TRBJ2-3	TGTGCCATTGGAGGGGGCACAGATACGCAGTATTTT	CAIGGGTDTQYF
-	TRBV29-1	TRBD1	TRBJ1-2	TGCAGCGGGATGGACAGGGGAGACTATGGCTACACCTTC	CSGMDRGDYGYTF
-	TRBV29-1	-	TRBJ2-3	TGCAGCGCCCGGGACTTGAGCACAGATACGCAGTATTTT	CSARDLSTDTQYF
-	TRBV19	TRBD2	TRBJ2-3	TGTGCCAGTAGCACTAGCGGGGGAAACACAGATACGCAGTATTTT	CASSTSGGNTDTQYF
-	TRBV28	-	TRBJ2-5	TGTGCCAGCAGTTTACAGGGCAGAAGAGAGACCCAGTACTTC	CASSLQGRRETQYF
once	TRBV2	TRBD1	TRBJ2-7	TGTGCCAGCAGTGAAGGGACAGGCCCAGGCCGGCAGTACTTC	CASSEGTGPGRQYF
-	TRBV12-2	-	TRBJ1-5	TGTGCAAGTCGCTTAATAACAGGCGAAGAGAATCAGCCCCAGCATTTT	CASRLITGEENQPQHF
-	TRBV6-5	TRBD1	TRBJ1-1	TGTGCCAGCAGTTACTCACAGGGGGGCACTGAAGCTTTCTTT	CASSYSQGGTEAFF